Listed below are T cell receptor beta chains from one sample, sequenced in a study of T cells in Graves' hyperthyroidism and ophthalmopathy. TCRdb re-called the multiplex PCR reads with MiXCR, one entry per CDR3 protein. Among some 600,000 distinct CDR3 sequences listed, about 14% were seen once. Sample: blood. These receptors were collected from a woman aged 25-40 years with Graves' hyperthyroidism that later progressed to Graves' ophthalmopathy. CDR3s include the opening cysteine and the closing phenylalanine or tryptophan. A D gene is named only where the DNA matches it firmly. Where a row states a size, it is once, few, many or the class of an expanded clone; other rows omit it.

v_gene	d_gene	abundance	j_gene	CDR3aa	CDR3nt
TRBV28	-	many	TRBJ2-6	CASSSSLSAGNIGANVLTF	TGTGCCAGCAGTTCTAGTCTCTCGGCAGGGAACATTGGGGCCAACGTCCTGACTTTC
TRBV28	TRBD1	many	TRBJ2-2	CASSSLELGQGRITGELFF	TGTGCCAGCAGTTCGCTAGAACTAGGACAGGGAAGGATCACCGGGGAGCTGTTTTTT
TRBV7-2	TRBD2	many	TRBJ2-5	CASSYPLEVGGETQYF	TGTGCCAGCAGCTACCCTCTAGAGGTGGGGGGGGAGACCCAGTACTTC
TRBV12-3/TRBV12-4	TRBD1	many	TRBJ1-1	CASSLGQTNTEAFF	TGTGCCAGCAGCCTGGGACAGACGAACACTGAAGCTTTCTTT
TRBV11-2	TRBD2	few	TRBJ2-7	CASSLSRLAGASEQYF	TGTGCCAGCAGCTTATCCCGACTAGCGGGTGCCTCAGAGCAGTACTTC
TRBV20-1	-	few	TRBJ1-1	CSAPKGPINTEAFF	TGCAGTGCTCCTAAAGGCCCAATTAACACTGAAGCTTTCTTT
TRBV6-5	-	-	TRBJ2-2	CASSYSTGRTYTITGELFF	TGTGCCAGCAGTTACTCGACGGGGAGGACTTACACCATTACCGGGGAGCTGTTTTTT
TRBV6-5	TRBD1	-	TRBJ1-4	CASSSDRGGDEKLFF	TGTGCCAGCAGTTCGGACAGGGGCGGCGACGAAAAACTGTTTTTT
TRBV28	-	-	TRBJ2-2	CASTSSTENTGELLF	TGTGCCAGCACTTCATCTACAGAGAACACCGGGGAGCTGCTTTTT
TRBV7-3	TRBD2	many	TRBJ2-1	CASSSKTVAGGRWAGYNEQFF	TGTGCCAGCAGCTCCAAGACTGTAGCGGGAGGACGCTGGGCAGGGTACAATGAGCAGTTCTTC
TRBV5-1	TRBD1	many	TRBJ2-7	CASSPPGQGLDEQYF	TGCGCCAGCAGTCCGCCGGGACAGGGGTTGGACGAGCAGTACTTC
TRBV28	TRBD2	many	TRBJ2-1	CASSFPAAGGNNEQFF	TGTGCCAGCAGTTTTCCTGCGGCGGGAGGTAACAATGAGCAGTTCTTC
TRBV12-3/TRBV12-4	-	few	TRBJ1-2	CASSLNDGADGYTF	TGTGCCAGCAGTTTAAATGACGGTGCCGATGGCTACACCTTC
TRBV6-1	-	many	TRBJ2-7	CASSATWDASYEQYF	TGTGCCAGCAGTGCCACCTGGGACGCATCCTACGAGCAGTACTTC
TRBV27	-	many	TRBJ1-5	CASSFSEGPQHF	TGTGCCAGCAGTTTTAGTGAGGGGCCCCAGCATTTT
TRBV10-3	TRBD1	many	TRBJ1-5	CATRGGEDQPQHF	TGTGCCACCAGGGGGGGGGAGGATCAGCCCCAGCATTTT
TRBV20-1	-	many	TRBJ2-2	CSASHATGELFF	TGCAGTGCTAGCCATGCCACCGGGGAGCTGTTTTTT
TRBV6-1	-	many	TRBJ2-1	CASSDFWYINEQFF	TGTGCCAGCAGTGACTTTTGGTACATCAATGAGCAGTTCTTC
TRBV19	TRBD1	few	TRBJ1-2	CASSTTGTGGHYGYTF	TGTGCCAGTAGTACCACCGGGACAGGGGGGCACTATGGCTACACCTTC
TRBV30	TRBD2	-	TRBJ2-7	CAWAGGATHLYEQYF	TGTGCCTGGGCGGGGGGGGCTACACATCTTTACGAGCAGTACTTC
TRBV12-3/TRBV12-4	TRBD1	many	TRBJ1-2	CASRTTGNGAYGYTF	TGTGCCAGCAGGACGACAGGGAATGGTGCCTATGGCTACACCTTC
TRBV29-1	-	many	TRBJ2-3	CSVDRGHTDTQYF	TGCAGCGTTGATAGGGGTCACACAGATACGCAGTATTTT
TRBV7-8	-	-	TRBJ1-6	CASSTNAGASSPLHF	TGTGCCAGCAGCACCAACGCGGGGGCGAGTTCACCCCTCCACTTT
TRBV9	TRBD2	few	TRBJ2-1	CASSVEVAGDEQFF	TGTGCCAGCAGCGTAGAGGTAGCGGGAGATGAGCAGTTCTTC
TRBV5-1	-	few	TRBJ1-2	CASSTDGAYGYTF	TGCGCCAGCTCGACGGATGGGGCCTATGGCTACACCTTC
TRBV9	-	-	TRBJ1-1	CASSGGGRENTEAFF	TGTGCCAGCAGCGGGGGGGGCAGGGAGAACACTGAAGCTTTCTTT
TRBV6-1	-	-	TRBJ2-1	CASSELRADEQFF	TGTGCCAGCAGTGAGCTACGGGCGGATGAGCAGTTCTTC
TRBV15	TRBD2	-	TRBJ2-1	CATSNIAGDEQFF	TGTGCCACCAGCAATATAGCGGGAGATGAGCAGTTCTTC
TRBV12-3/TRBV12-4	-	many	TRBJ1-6	CASSPHSMRGSPLHF	TGTGCCAGCAGCCCCCACAGTATGAGGGGTTCACCCCTCCACTTT